This TCR beta chain was sequenced for a study of shared clonotypes between healthy human individuals. Study-wide results and limits: As a rule, naive subsets had a larger estimated richness than memory subsets.

Splitting of each subset's genomic DNA was done evenly across several immunoSEQ plates. Profiling relied on immunoSEQ multiplex PCR, and the TCRdb table lists in-frame clones only, not all of them. The data show over a million clones, with over 95% seen just once and roughly 1.2% held by the top ten. CDR3 length: 16 residues. Per the germline V gene, CDR1 is KGHSH and CDR2 is LQKENI. Trimming removed 2 bases at V and 2 bases at J, with 14 bases between. About this clone itself: The antigen is not known.

The receptor's source is a man aged 25 to 40 in good health. V usage is TRBV18 and J usage is TRBJ2-3; D tentatively reads TRBD1 or TRBD2 (5 bases each). The sample comprised naive CD4+ T cells sorted from blood. Indicated subset: CD45RA+ positively selected. Here the CDR3 reads CASSPNPPGATDTQYF. The CDR3, as DNA: TGTGCCAGCTCACCAAACCCACCCGGGGCCACAGATACGCAGTATTTT.